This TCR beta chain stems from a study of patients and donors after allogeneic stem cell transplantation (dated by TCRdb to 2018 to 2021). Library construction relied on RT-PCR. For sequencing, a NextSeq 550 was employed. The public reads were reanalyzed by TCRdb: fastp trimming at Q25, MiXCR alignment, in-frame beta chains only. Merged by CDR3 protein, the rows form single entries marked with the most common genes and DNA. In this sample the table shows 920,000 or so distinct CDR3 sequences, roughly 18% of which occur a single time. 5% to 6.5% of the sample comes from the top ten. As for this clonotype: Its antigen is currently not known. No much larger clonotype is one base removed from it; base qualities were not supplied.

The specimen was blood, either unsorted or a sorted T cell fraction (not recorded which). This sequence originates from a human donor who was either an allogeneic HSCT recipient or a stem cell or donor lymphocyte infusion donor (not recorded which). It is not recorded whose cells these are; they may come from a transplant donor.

The DNA sequence is TGTGCCAGCAGCTTGGAGTGGCGACAGGGGACAGATACGCAGTATTTT. It is translated as CASSLEWRQGTDTQYF. The chain is made from TRBV5-6 and TRBJ2-3; the central 8 bases match TRBD1. Here V drops 0 bases and J drops 3 bases, and the junction holds 6 bases not matched to any gene. CDR3 length: 16 amino acids, cysteine to phenylalanine. Solely the CDR3 DNA is kept, with 48 bases framed from the first base. CDR1 SGHDT and CDR2 YYEEEE were looked up in the germline V gene.